This TCR beta chain was obtained from a study of cytotoxic CD8 clonotypes in ibrutinib-treated CLL. Broader study findings: Sustained-remission and progressing patients diverged in sampling times.

Some clones are missing from TCRdb's copy, which holds only in-frame ones; the method was immunoSEQ multiplex PCR. This sample carries about 200,000 clones, 72% of them seen once, and the ten largest clones take about an eighth. CDR1 and CDR2 from the germline V gene are LGHNA and YNFKEQ. CDR3 length equals 15 residues. V lost 6 bases and J lost 0, with 12 bases in between. This clone appeared a few times. Antigen unknown. Material: PBMCs, obtained after 24 months of ibrutinib treatment. The V gene is TRBV4-2, the J gene TRBJ2-1; D perhaps matches TRBD1 (6 bases). The TCR originated in a human donor with chronic lymphocytic leukemia. The CDR3 reads CASRIGTYSYNEQFF. For the CDR3, the DNA is TGTGCCAGCAGGATCGGGACATACTCCTACAATGAGCAGTTCTTC.